Each of the 24 T cell receptor beta chains below was sequenced from the same sample in a study of blood T cell repertoires in COVID-19 (dated by TCRdb to the early 2020s). The library was produced with the immunoSEQ multiplex PCR assay. Entries here come from immuneACCESS through TCRdb and include only in-frame sequences with V and J called. Some clones fail to appear in such tables; in the studies checked, an unresolved V gene covers under half of the shortfall, and the cause of the remainder is unknown. Across this sample there are nearly 250,000 clones, with approximately 86% seen only once. Clones ranked in the top ten supply around 1.5% of the sample. The sequencing input was peripheral blood. These receptors all stem from a woman aged 60 to 75 who had recovered from COVID-19.

In this sample, this clone turned up a few times. V gene TRBV11-2 combines with J gene TRBJ1-2; D possibly corresponds to TRBD1 (5 bases). Looked up from germline, CDR1 is SGHAT and CDR2 is FQNNGV. The CDR3 runs 14 residues. With 3 bases removed from V and 9 bases from J, the gap between germline ends came to 17 bases. The CDR3 protein is CASSFRLQGGSYTF. CDR3 coding DNA: TGTGCCAGCAGCTTCCGTTTGCAGGGCGGGAGCTACACCTTC. The variable domain in full, completed from reference TRBV11-2 and TRBJ1-2, reads EAGVAQSPRYKIIEKRQSVAFWCNPISGHATLYWYQQILGQGPKLLIQFQNNGVVDDSQLPKDRFSAERLKGVDSTLKIQPAKLEDSAVYLCASSFRLQGGSYTFGSGTRLTVV.

The CDR3 is CASSYWFGGGAWEQFF. In DNA, the CDR3 is TGTGCCAGCAGTTATTGGTTTGGCGGGGGGGCCTGGGAGCAGTTCTTC. The J gene is TRBJ2-1, the V gene TRBV6-5; 9 positions match TRBD2. In germline, CDR1 is MNHEY, CDR2 SVGAGI. V trimming: 3 bases; J trimming: 10 bases; junction bases outside the gene matches: 13. This CDR3 contains 16 residues.

The rearrangement links TRBV4-2 to TRBJ1-4; TRBD1 matches at 7 bases. CDR1 is LGHNA, CDR2 YNFKEQ, per germline. The CDR3 runs 16 residues. Losses at the gene ends were 1 base for V and 5 bases for J; bases not matched to a gene: 7. Here the CDR3 DNA reads TGTGCCAGCAGCCAAGCCTCGGGACAGTTAAATGAAAAACTGTTTTTT. It translates to CASSQASGQLNEKLFF.

V usage is TRBV7-3 and J usage is TRBJ2-5; D call uncertain. Trimming stripped 1 base from V and 3 bases from J, with 9 bases between. CDR3 length: 14 amino acids. Germline assignment: CDR1 SGHTA and CDR2 FQGTGA. CDR3 bases: TGTGCCAGCAGCTTAAGTGGAGCAGAAGAGACCCAGTACTTC. Encoded protein: CASSLSGAEETQYF.

The gene calls are TRBV28 and TRBJ1-2; TRBD1 agrees at 8 bases. Germline trimming cut 5 bases from V and 6 bases from J; bases unmatched to any gene: 8. Germline V gene data show CDR1 as MDHEN and CDR2 as SYDVKM. The CDR3 totals 14 residues. The chain's CDR3 is CASSVTGGDNGYTF. DNA for the CDR3: TGTGCCAGCAGTGTTACAGGGGGAGATAATGGCTACACCTTC.

The chain recombines TRBV4-2 with TRBJ2-3; possible D gene TRBD2, 5 bases. V was shortened by 0 bases and J by 2 bases, with 15 bases between the two germline ends. The length of the CDR3 is 17 residues. Germline V gene sequence: CDR1 LGHNA, CDR2 YNFKEQ. The CDR3 sequence is CASSQDRLADLTDTQYF. In DNA, the CDR3 is TGTGCCAGCAGCCAAGATAGGCTAGCAGACCTCACAGATACGCAGTATTTT.

The chain couples TRBV5-4 to TRBJ1-2; D is ambiguous. The V and J ends lost 2 bases and 4 bases respectively, with 9 bases between them. The CDR3 is made up of 13 amino acids. The V gene's germline CDR1 is SGHNT and CDR2 YYREEE (reference sequence). The CDR3 DNA reads as TGTGCCAGCAGCTTATCAGCGGCCTATGGCTACACCTTC. Residues: CASSLSAAYGYTF.

A remark on this clone: The identical CDR3 is also encoded by other nucleotide sequences in the sample. The chain is built from TRBV5-6 and TRBJ1-2, with 7 nucleotides matching TRBD1. The CDR3 sequence is 13 residues long. The trim removed 2 bases at V and 8 bases at J, leaving 6 bases unmatched. In germline, CDR1 is SGHDT, CDR2 YYEEEE. The CDR3 sequence: CASSFDRVRGYTF. CDR3 DNA sequence: TGTGCCAGCAGCTTTGACAGGGTCCGCGGCTACACCTTC. Drawing the rest from reference TRBV5-6 and TRBJ1-2, the complete variable domain is DAGVTQSPTHLIKTRGQQVTLRCSPKSGHDTVSWYQQALGQGPQFIFQYYEEEERQRGNFPDRFSGHQFPNYSSELNVNALLLGDSALYLCASSFDRVRGYTFGSGTRLTVV.

The CDR3, as DNA: TGTGCCTCCGGACCGACAGGGAGCCAAGAGACCCAGTACTTC. Its protein is CASGPTGSQETQYF. This chain joins TRBV19 and TRBJ2-5, with 7 bases matching TRBD1. The trim removed 11 bases at V and 1 base at J, leaving 10 bases unmatched. Germline loops: CDR1 LNHDA, CDR2 SQIVND (reference sequence). This CDR3 is 14 amino acids long.

The V gene is TRBV19, the J gene TRBJ1-1, with D maybe TRBD1 (5 bases). Trimming took 1 base from V and 5 from J, leaving 8 bases between them. The CDR3 runs 13 residues. From germline, CDR1 is LNHDA and CDR2 SQIVND (reference sequence). The DNA for the CDR3 is TGTGCCAGTAGTATAGGGCAGGGAACTGAAGCTTTCTTT. It codes for CASSIGQGTEAFF.

The J gene is TRBJ1-2, the V gene TRBV7-8; D is unclear. Looked up from germline, CDR1 is SGHVS and CDR2 is FQNEAQ. Deletions cut 1 base from V and 2 bases from J, with 8 bases between. The CDR3 has 14 residues. CDR3 sequence reads: CASSLGPSNYGYTF. DNA of the CDR3: TGTGCCAGCAGCTTAGGTCCTAGCAACTATGGCTACACCTTC.

The chain employs TRBV7-3 and TRBJ1-2; tentatively, D is TRBD1 (6 bases). Between the trimmed V and J ends, which lost 5 bases and 1 base, there was a span of 23 bases. CDR1 SGHTA and CDR2 FQGTGA come from the germline V gene. The CDR3 contains 18 residues. The CDR3 loop is CASSPSPSTGAGNYGYTF. The CDR3 bases are TGTGCCAGCAGCCCCTCACCGTCGACAGGCGCGGGTAACTATGGCTACACCTTC.

The rearrangement uses TRBV6-6 and TRBJ1-2; the match to TRBD1 covers 8 bases. The CDR3 sequence is 14 residues long. Unmatched junction bases numbered 7, after V lost 6 bases and J lost 4 bases. Germline V gene lookup returns CDR1 MNHNY and CDR2 SVGAGI (reference sequence). For the CDR3, the DNA is TGTGCCAGCAGAATGGGACAGGCCACCTATGGCTACACCTTC. Translation: CASRMGQATYGYTF.

The rearrangement joins TRBV28 to TRBJ1-5, with D perhaps matching TRBD1 (6 bases). The CDR3 contains 16 residues. Trimming pared 2 bases from V and 2 bases from J, leaving 13 bases between. Per germline, CDR1 MDHEN and CDR2 SYDVKM. This CDR3 is CASSLPGGAGNQPQHF. The CDR3 coding sequence is TGTGCCAGCAGTTTACCTGGGGGGGCGGGCAATCAGCCCCAGCATTTT. Full variable domain (outside the CDR3, taken from reference TRBV28 and TRBJ1-5): DVKVTQSSRYLVKRTGEKVFLECVQDMDHENMFWYRQDPGLGLRLIYFSYDVKMKEKGDIPEGYSVSREKKERFSLILESASTNQTSMYLCASSLPGGAGNQPQHFGDGTRLSIL.

The V call is TRBV28, the J call TRBJ2-3, with 8 nucleotides matching TRBD1. Trimming removed 6 bases from V and 0 bases from J; junction bases left unmatched: 11. CDR1 and CDR2 (germline): MDHEN, SYDVKM. This CDR3 contains 17 residues. The CDR3 DNA follows: TGTGCCAGCAGCGAACCAAGGACAGGGACTAGCACAGATACGCAGTATTTT. Translating gives CASSEPRTGTSTDTQYF.

This rearrangement joins TRBV28 to TRBJ2-7, with D maybe TRBD2 (5 bases). V dropped 6 bases and J dropped 1 base, with 16 bases sitting between them. This CDR3 spans 15 amino acids. Germline lookup yields CDR1 MDHEN and CDR2 SYDVKM. Written as DNA, the CDR3 is TGTGCCAGCAGCATGCCGGGAATGCGTTCCTACGAGCAGTACTTC. Amino acid sequence: CASSMPGMRSYEQYF.

This chain joins TRBV19 and TRBJ2-7; 8 bases agree with TRBD1. With V trimmed by 3 bases and J by 3 bases, 7 bases remained unmatched. Germline values: CDR1 LNHDA, CDR2 SQIVND (reference sequence). This CDR3 is built from 15 residues. CDR3 nucleotides: TGTGCCAGTAGTATCTCGGACGGGACAGGCTACGAGCAGTACTTC. It is translated as CASSISDGTGYEQYF.

This clone was seen only a few times. The rearrangement joins TRBV2 to TRBJ1-6; a possible D gene is TRBD1 (6 bases). V dropped 8 bases and J dropped 5 bases, with 13 bases sitting between them. The CDR3 is 14 amino acids. CDR1 SNHLY and CDR2 FYNNEI come from the germline V gene. The chain's CDR3 is CASLGHSDNSPLHF. The CDR3, as DNA: TGTGCCAGCTTGGGACACAGCGATAATTCACCCCTCCACTTT.

The chain employs TRBV7-9 and TRBJ1-2; TRBD1 aligns across 7 bases. CDR3 length: 12 amino acids. Per the germline V gene, CDR1 is SEHNR and CDR2 is FQNEAQ (reference sequence). V gave up 6 bases and J gave up 8 bases; unmatched junction bases: 6. CDR3 region: CASSPGGGGYTF. The CDR3 DNA is TGTGCCAGCAGTCCAGGGGGAGGAGGCTACACCTTC.

This clone was seen just once. The CDR3 loop is CASSLDRGRIANTEAFF. CDR3 coding DNA: TGTGCCAGCAGCCTTGACAGGGGGCGAATAGCGAACACTGAAGCTTTCTTT. The chain links TRBV5-6 to TRBJ1-1; 10 nucleotides match TRBD1. Trimming removed 4 bases from V and 1 base from J; junction bases left unmatched: 10. The CDR3 totals 17 residues. Germline CDR1 SGHDT, CDR2 YYEEEE.

The CDR3, as DNA: TGTGCTAGTGGTAGAGACGGGGGGTGGACTGAAGCTTTCTTT. It is translated as CASGRDGGWTEAFF. This chain joins TRBV12-5 and TRBJ1-1; perhaps TRBD1 as D (5 bases). CDR1 is LGHNT and CDR2 is FRNRAP in the germline V gene. V was clipped by 5 bases and J by 5 bases, with 15 bases between them. The CDR3 runs 14 residues.

The rearrangement joins TRBV5-8 to TRBJ1-2, with D perhaps matching TRBD1 (5 bases). Germline V CDR1 and CDR2: SGHTS, YDEGEE. This CDR3 spans 16 amino acids. The V and J ends lost 6 bases and 7 bases respectively, with 25 bases between them. The CDR3 sequence is CASISAEGSRSSGYTF. CDR3 nucleotide sequence: TGTGCCAGCATCTCGGCGGAGGGGAGCAGGTCTTCTGGCTACACCTTC.

The chain uses TRBV28 and TRBJ1-5; 7 bases are shared with TRBD1. CDR1 is MDHEN, CDR2 SYDVKM, per germline. CDR3 length equals 17 residues. After removal of 9 bases from V and 3 bases from J, the junction contained 17 bases not matched to a gene. The CDR3: CASNLGDSLPFNQPQHF. Written as DNA, the CDR3 is TGTGCCAGTAACCTCGGGGACAGCCTTCCCTTCAATCAGCCCCAGCATTTT.

This rearrangement joins TRBV6-6 to TRBJ1-2; TRBD1 matches 9 bases. The CDR3 runs to 15 residues. Germline values: CDR1 MNHNY, CDR2 SVGAGI (reference sequence). The ends lost 5 bases at V and 3 bases at J; junction bases unmatched: 7. The CDR3 DNA follows: TGTGCCAGCAGTCGGACAGGGGTCGTCGACTATGGCTACACCTTC. Protein product: CASSRTGVVDYGYTF.